The clone carrying this T cell receptor (beta chain) was picked up a small number of times. What it binds is not known. The data were taken from a study of early T cells in non-severe SARS-CoV-2 infection. In the study overall: Chains were unpaired, as sequencing was done on bulk RNA from unsorted whole blood. Study-wide results and caveats: Anti-spike CD8 responses were favored in VDJdb matching, and private and CD4 specificities were missed.

In the library, individual cDNA molecules carried attached unique molecular identifiers. Via MiXCR, TCRdb re-called the 5' RACE reads, giving one row per CDR3 protein. This table holds 80,000 or so distinct CDR3 sequences, 10% to 12% found once. CDR3 length: 12 residues. V dropped 5 bases and J dropped 9 bases, with 11 bases sitting between them. Germline V gene lookup returns CDR1 SEHNR and CDR2 FQNEAQ (reference sequence). The sequence came from an adult who was a healthcare worker with PCR-confirmed SARS-CoV-2 infection or an uninfected control (not recorded which). The material sequenced was whole blood, taken at baseline. This chain joins TRBV7-9 and TRBJ1-3; D is unresolved. The CDR3 loop is CASSRDRVTIYF. CDR3 sequence (DNA): TGTGCCAGCAGCCGCGATCGGGTCACCATATATTTT.